A single sample gave rise to the 6 T cell receptor beta chains below, sequenced in a study of cytomegalovirus exposure and HLA in healthy donors. Primers: 60 Vbeta forward and 13 Jbeta reverse. Here immunoSEQ multiplex PCR was the method, and the copy in TCRdb shows in-frame clones only, minus some. The table records some 200,000 clones, roughly 70% of them present only once. The sequenced material came from PBMCs. These receptors all come from a woman in her 30s in good health and CMV-seronegative.

Turning to this clone: In the same sample, other DNA sequences code for this CDR3. The chain combines TRBV15 with TRBJ2-5, with D possibly being TRBD1 (6 bases). The CDR3 covers 14 residues. V lost 0 bases and J 2 bases, leaving 7 bases between the germline ends. Germline assignment: CDR1 LNHNV and CDR2 YYDKDF (reference sequence). The CDR3 sequence: CATSRDQGQETQYF. For the CDR3, the DNA is TGTGCCACCAGCAGAGATCAGGGGCAAGAGACCCAGTACTTC.

The chain recombines TRBV27 with TRBJ2-1; possibly TRBD2 for D (6 bases). Trimming cost V 3 bases and J 3 bases, with 15 bases left between them. CDR1 is MNHEY, CDR2 SMNVEV, per germline (reference sequence). CDR3 length: 16 residues. The CDR3 here is CASSFSTGTLYNEQFF. Here the CDR3 DNA reads TGTGCCAGCAGTTTTAGCACCGGGACTCTCTACAATGAGCAGTTCTTC.

The V call is TRBV7-6, the J call TRBJ2-5, with TRBD1 matching 7 bases. The tail of the sequence fits TRBJ2-7 better, so the J call may be wrong. CDR3 length equals 16 residues. Looked up from germline, CDR1 is SGHVS and CDR2 is FNYEAQ. The CDR3 DNA reads as TGTGCCAGCAGCTATAGCACAGGGGAGAGCTCCTACGAGCAGTACTTC. As protein: CASSYSTGESSYEQYF.

This clone was counted between two and nine times. The rearrangement links TRBV13 to TRBJ2-3; perhaps TRBD1 as D (6 bases). Trimming shortened V by 1 base and J by 2 bases, and 16 bases separated the two germline ends. Germline V gene lookup returns CDR1 PRHDT and CDR2 FYEKMQ (reference sequence). The CDR3 covers 17 residues. The CDR3 loop reads CASSLVLGDINTDTQYF. As DNA, the CDR3 is TGTGCCAGCAGCTTAGTGTTGGGGGACATTAACACAGATACGCAGTATTTT.

The rearrangement links TRBV2 to TRBJ2-2; 8 bases line up with TRBD2. In germline, CDR1 is SNHLY, CDR2 FYNNEI. V dropped 5 bases and J dropped 5; count of bases not matched to a gene: 7. The CDR3 runs to 15 residues. The CDR3 DNA is TGTGCCAGCAGTCGGGAGGGAACAGGAACCGGGGAGCTGTTTTTT. This sequence encodes CASSREGTGTGELFF.

The chain couples TRBV7-9 to TRBJ2-7; 8 bases align to TRBD2. Losses at the gene ends were 5 bases for V and 3 bases for J; bases not matched to a gene: 9. Germline values: CDR1 SEHNR, CDR2 FQNEAQ (reference sequence). The CDR3 is made up of 15 amino acids. This CDR3 is CASSGTGTSLYEQYF. Written as DNA, the CDR3 is TGTGCCAGCAGCGGGACCGGGACTAGTCTCTACGAGCAGTACTTC.